Shown below are 20 T cell receptor beta chains from a single sample sequenced in a study of read filtering for tumor transcriptome and immune sequencing. This library used roughly 400 ng RNA and molecular barcoded adaptors spanning alpha/delta and beta/gamma chains. TCRdb processed the reads anew with MiXCR; each CDR3 protein has one entry. The sample contains roughly 59,000 distinct CDR3 sequences, roughly a fifth of which appear only once. The sequenced sample consisted of a population of CD138-negative cells sorted from bone marrow. These receptors were obtained from a donor at least 40 years old with multiple myeloma.

This clonotype has at least ten counts. The genes are TRBV7-9 and TRBJ1-4; weak D call: TRBD1 (5 bases). Germline V gene data show CDR1 as SEHNR and CDR2 as FQNEAQ (reference sequence). Trimming removed 2 bases at V and 5 bases at J, with 15 bases between. The CDR3 contains 16 residues. CDR3 sequence reads: CASSLSAGPRNEKLFF. CDR3 nucleotide sequence: TGTGCCAGCAGCTTATCGGCGGGACCGAGGAATGAAAAACTGTTTTTT.

A remark on this clonotype: Germline and junction disagree at one end, which may indicate a read error. The J gene is TRBJ2-1, the V gene TRBV5-1; D unclear. CDR3 length: 15 amino acids. CDR1 and CDR2 from the germline V gene are SGHRS and YFSETQ. The DNA for the CDR3 is TGCGCCAGCAGCCCGGGTCCTTTCCAGTACAGTGAGCAGTTCTTC. This codes for CASSPGPFQYSEQFF.

As regards this clonotype: Given a much more abundant clone one base away, this may be a read error. The J gene is TRBJ2-5, the V gene TRBV10-3, with D tentatively TRBD1 or TRBD2 (7 bases each). Trimming left V 10 bases short and J 2 bases short, with 17 bases between. This CDR3 is 14 amino acids long. The germline V gene has CDR1 ENHRY and CDR2 SYGVKD. CDR3: CATSNRGGQETQYF. The CDR3 bases are TGTGCCACCTCCAACAGGGGAGGGCAAGAGACCCAGTACTTC.

Worth noting for this clonotype: At one boundary the junction diverges from the germline segment, which might be a read error. The V call is TRBV6-1, the J call TRBJ1-1, with 9 bases matching TRBD1. Germline V lookup: CDR1 MNHNS, CDR2 SASEGT. This CDR3 is 18 amino acids long. The CDR3 DNA is TGTGCCAGCAGTGAAAATTGGGGACAGGGATGGGAAAATACTGAAGCTTACTTT. This sequence encodes CASSENWGQGWENTEAYF.

This clonotype showed up many times. The rearrangement uses TRBV20-1 and TRBJ2-3, with TRBD2 identical over 13 bases. The germline V gene has CDR1 DFQATT and CDR2 SNEGSKA (reference sequence). The V segment lost 1 base and the J segment 2 bases; nucleotides outside the gene matches: 6. CDR3 length equals 17 residues. CDR3 region: CSARGAGLAGVTDTQYF. The CDR3 DNA reads as TGCAGTGCTAGAGGGGCTGGACTAGCGGGGGTCACAGATACGCAGTATTTT.

This clonotype appeared many times. The chain joins TRBV12-3 or TRBV12-4 to TRBJ2-3; 8 bases align to TRBD2. This CDR3 is 15 amino acids long. The ends lost 5 bases at V and 2 bases at J; junction bases unmatched: 6. The CDR3: CASSLGGGYTDTQYF. CDR3 nucleotide sequence: TGTGCCAGCAGTCTGGGCGGGGGGTACACAGATACGCAGTATTTT.

In its sample, this clonotype was seen a few times. The J gene is TRBJ2-5, the V gene TRBV19; a weak D match, TRBD2 (6 bases). Germline V CDR1 and CDR2: LNHDA, SQIVND (reference sequence). This CDR3 comprises 15 residues. Trimming left V 1 base short and J 2 bases short, with 11 bases between. This CDR3 reads CASSIATGTQETQYF. The CDR3 DNA is TGTGCCAGTAGTATAGCGACCGGGACTCAAGAGACCCAGTACTTC. The full variable domain, its missing parts supplied by reference TRBV19 and TRBJ2-5, is DGGITQSPKYLFRKEGQNVTLSCEQNLNHDAMYWYRQDPGQGLRLIYYSQIVNDFQKGDIAEGYSVSREKKESFPLTVTSAQKNPTAFYLCASSIATGTQETQYFGPGTRLLVL.

By sample share, this clonotype is medium-sized. The rearrangement uses TRBV11-2 and TRBJ2-1; TRBD2 matches 10 bases. The V gene end was trimmed by 2 bases and the J gene end by 1 base; junction bases not matched to a gene: 17. Germline V gene lookup returns CDR1 SGHAT and CDR2 FQNNGV. The CDR3 runs to 21 residues. The CDR3 DNA is TGTGCCAGCAGCTTAATAGGCTGGGGGTCTCTAGCGGGGGATTCCTACAATGAGCAGTTCTTC. It is translated as CASSLIGWGSLAGDSYNEQFF.

This clonotype was counted many times. This chain connects TRBV2 to TRBJ2-1; the match to TRBD2 covers 14 bases. Germline V CDR1 and CDR2: SNHLY, FYNNEI. V shed 2 bases, J shed 7 bases, and the junction held 10 bases outside the gene matches. CDR3 length: 18 residues. The CDR3 is CASSETVLGLAGDNEQFF. The CDR3 nucleotides read TGTGCCAGCAGTGAAACAGTGTTGGGACTAGCGGGAGATAATGAGCAGTTCTTC.

This clonotype was seen more than once but under ten times. V gene TRBV19 combines with J gene TRBJ2-5, with a tentative D call TRBD2 (6 bases). Trimming stripped 6 bases from V and 5 bases from J, with 13 bases between. Germline CDR1 is LNHDA and CDR2 is SQIVND (reference sequence). CDR3 length: 13 residues. The CDR3 sequence is CASSSGDRETQYF. The CDR3 coding sequence is TGTGCCAGTAGCTCGGGAGACCGGGAGACCCAGTACTTC. The whole variable domain, filled in from reference TRBV19 and TRBJ2-5, reads DGGITQSPKYLFRKEGQNVTLSCEQNLNHDAMYWYRQDPGQGLRLIYYSQIVNDFQKGDIAEGYSVSREKKESFPLTVTSAQKNPTAFYLCASSSGDRETQYFGPGTRLLVL.

This clonotype showed up many times. The genes are TRBV3-1 and TRBJ2-2; D is uncertain. CDR1 LGHDT and CDR2 YNNKEL come from the germline V gene (reference sequence). Deletions cut 3 bases from V and 1 base from J, with 9 bases between. CDR3 size: 15 residues. CDR3 residues: CASSQTIENTGELFF. As DNA, the CDR3 is TGTGCCAGCAGCCAGACGATAGAGAACACCGGGGAGCTGTTTTTT.

This clonotype was seen at least ten times. This chain's CDR3 is CASSLEMNTEAFF. CDR3 nucleotide sequence: TGTGCCAGCAGCTTAGAGATGAACACTGAAGCTTTCTTT. This chain connects TRBV7-9 to TRBJ1-1; D ambiguous. Germline V lookup: CDR1 SEHNR, CDR2 FQNEAQ (reference sequence). The CDR3 covers 13 residues. V was trimmed by 1 base and J by 0 bases, leaving 3 bases between them. Full variable domain (remainder filled in from reference TRBV7-9 and TRBJ1-1): DTGVSQNPRHKITKRGQNVTFRCDPISEHNRLYWYRQTLGQGPEFLTYFQNEAQLEKSRLLSDRFSAERPKGSFSTLEIQRTEQGDSAMYLCASSLEMNTEAFFGQGTRLTVV.

This clonotype was detected many times. The CDR3 DNA is TGTGCCAGCTCAATAGATAACTATGGCTACACCTTC. Protein: CASSIDNYGYTF. This chain connects TRBV18 to TRBJ1-2; the D is unclear. Trimming took 5 bases from V and 1 from J, leaving 5 bases between them. This CDR3 region has 12 residues. CDR1 and CDR2 from the germline V gene are KGHSH and LQKENI.

This clonotype showed up many times. The chain employs TRBV9 and TRBJ1-4; D possibly corresponds to TRBD1 (6 bases). Germline-derived CDR1 and CDR2 are SGDLS and YYNGEE. Trimming pared 6 bases from V and 5 bases from J, leaving 17 bases between. This CDR3 region has 15 residues. The CDR3 sequence: CASTLTGKENEKLFF. The CDR3 coding sequence is TGTGCCAGCACCCTCACAGGGAAGGAAAATGAAAAACTGTTTTTT.

V and J are TRBV7-8 and TRBJ2-5, with 8 bases that match TRBD2. Looked up from germline, CDR1 is SGHVS and CDR2 is FQNEAQ. CDR3 size: 16 residues. V shed 0 bases, J shed 3 bases, and the junction held 6 bases outside the gene matches. The CDR3 sequence: CASSLAVTSGKETQYF. CDR3 sequence (DNA): TGTGCCAGCAGCTTAGCCGTAACTAGCGGTAAAGAGACCCAGTACTTC.

As concerns this clonotype: A read error may account for a junction end that differs from germline. The V and J genes are TRBV5-1 and TRBJ2-3; D perhaps matches TRBD2 (6 bases). CDR1 and CDR2 from the germline V gene are SGHRS and YFSETQ. The CDR3 runs to 15 residues. Written as DNA, the CDR3 is TGCGCCAGCATCTTGGACGGACCAGCGGGAGATACGCAGTATTTT. Protein product: CASILDGPAGDTQYF.

A remark on this clonotype: The final CDR3 position lacks the conserved phenylalanine or tryptophan, pointing to a likely read error. V gene TRBV5-4 combines with J gene TRBJ2-7; 11 bases match TRBD1. The CDR3 spans 13 residues. CDR1 is SGHNT, CDR2 YYREEE, per germline (reference sequence). The CDR3 nucleotides are TGTGCCAGCAACTTGGGGACAGGGGGTGAGCAGTACCTC. Protein: CASNLGTGGEQYL.

This clonotype was seen at least ten times. The J gene is TRBJ2-7, the V gene TRBV20-1, with 9 bases lining up with TRBD2. Germline values: CDR1 DFQATT, CDR2 SNEGSKA (reference sequence). This CDR3 has 14 residues. The V gene end was trimmed by 3 bases and the J gene end by 4 bases; junction bases not matched to a gene: 7. The CDR3 DNA is TGCAGTGCTAGGTCGCGGGGGGGCCGATACGAGCAGTACTTC. Amino acids: CSARSRGGRYEQYF.

A note on this clonotype: A much larger clone sits a single nucleotide away, making a read error possible. The chain links TRBV28 to TRBJ2-4, with 9 bases identical to TRBD1. The germline V gene encodes CDR1 MDHEN and CDR2 SYDVKM. The CDR3 contains 15 residues. The CDR3 reads CASRPSGTGIGIRYF. The CDR3 region has the DNA TGTGCCAGCAGACCCTCCGGGACAGGGATTGGCATTCGGTACTTC.

The chain couples TRBV20-1 to TRBJ2-7, with 14 bases fitting TRBD2. The V gene end was trimmed by 5 bases and the J gene end by 2 bases; junction bases not matched to a gene: 5. The V gene's germline CDR1 is DFQATT and CDR2 SNEGSKA (reference sequence). This CDR3 has 15 amino acids. CDR3 DNA: TGCAGTGCTTCAGGGACTAGCGGGGGAACCTACGAGCAGTACTTC. Its protein product is CSASGTSGGTYEQYF.